This TCR beta chain stems from a study of HIV-infected patients and healthy controls (dated by TCRdb to about 2014). This clonotype was detected a few times. No cognate antigen has been identified for it. The sample holds no much larger clone one base away, and base qualities are not on file. The library relied on 5' RACE. The sample was run on an Illumina MiSeq. TCRdb redid the processing of the public reads, applying fastp at Q25 and MiXCR, and retained in-frame beta chains. For every CDR3 protein sequence, its rows merge into one entry that carries the most common genes and DNA. This sample gives 70,000 or so distinct CDR3 sequences in total; about 17% of them show up just once. 5.5% to 6% of the sample lies in the top ten. This clonotype originated in a human donor in good health. The sequenced material came from CD4+ T cells from blood.

CDR3 sequence: CASSPQTGHPTNAGELFF. Read as DNA, the sequence is TGTGCCAGCAGCCCTCAGACGGGGCACCCAACTAATGCCGGGGAGCTGTTTTTT. Here the chain combines TRBV7-3 and TRBJ2-2; the D element might be TRBD1 or TRBD2, as each aligns at 5 bases. Taken from cysteine to phenylalanine, the CDR3 has 18 residues. The read is trimmed to its CDR3 DNA, 54 bases read in frame from base 1. A distance of 25 bases separates the germline ends of V and J, which lose 5 bases and 6 bases respectively. CDR1 and CDR2 are read off the germline V gene as SGHTA and FQGTGA.